These 3 T cell receptor beta chains were sequenced from one sample in a study of shared clonotypes between healthy human individuals. Produced via immunoSEQ multiplex PCR; TCRdb's table is partial and in-frame only. The table lists around 980,000 clones, around 82% of them singletons. The sample comprised memory CD4+ T cells from PBMCs. Subset in this sample: CD45RA-negative fraction. These TCRs come from a young man in good health. Some clones in this sample may be carry-over from other donors' samples.

The genes are TRBV5-1 and TRBJ2-7; D gene uncertain. CDR1 is SGHRS and CDR2 is YFSETQ in the germline V gene. The CDR3 is 14 amino acids. V lost 0 bases to trimming and J lost 2 bases, with 9 bases between them. In nucleotides, the CDR3 is TGCGCCAGCAGCTTGGGTTGGCAGACCTACGAGCAGTACTTC. It translates to CASSLGWQTYEQYF. Variable domain in full (rest from reference TRBV5-1 and TRBJ2-7): KAGVTQTPRYLIKTRGQQVTLSCSPISGHRSVSWYQQTPGQGLQFLFEYFSETQRNKGNFPGRFSGRQFSNSRSEMNVSTLELGDSALYLCASSLGWQTYEQYFGPGTRLTVT.

CDR3 residues: CASSESGRNSYEQYF. The DNA for the CDR3 is TGTGCCAGCAGTGAATCGGGTAGGAACTCCTACGAGCAGTACTTC. The chain couples TRBV25-1 to TRBJ2-7; D gene unclear. The germline V gene encodes CDR1 MGHDK and CDR2 SYGVNS. Trimming shortened V by 1 base and J by 0 bases, and 10 bases separated the two germline ends. The CDR3 has 15 residues.

This rearrangement joins TRBV4-3 to TRBJ1-5, with no clear D. V gave up 0 bases and J gave up 1 base, with 4 bases separating them. The CDR3 loop spans 14 amino acids. Looked up from germline, CDR1 is LGHNA and CDR2 is YSLEER. CDR3 sequence reads: CASSQDLSNQPQHF. The CDR3 nucleotides are TGCGCCAGCAGCCAAGATCTCAGCAATCAGCCCCAGCATTTT.